This TCR beta chain derives from a study of T cell repertoires in cytomegalovirus infection. Study-wide context: The study used recently identified HLA-C-restricted and well-studied HLA-B-restricted CMV epitopes. Public TCR beta signatures marked donors with CMV infection and the matching HLA.

This clonotype was counted between two and nine times. Antigen: not known. Study conclusions and caveats: What dominated the ex vivo response were HLA-C-restricted CMV-specific TCR beta clonotypes.

CDR1 and CDR2 (germline): SNHLY, FYNNEI. With 9 bases clipped from V and 0 bases from J, the junction kept 18 bases outside the gene matches. The CDR3 spans 20 residues. In TCRdb, the reads were re-called with MiXCR into one record per CDR3 protein. Of about 830,000 distinct CDR3 sequences listed, approximately 32% are singletons. This receptor was identified in a human donor in good health (CMV status not recorded). Some clones in this sample may be carry-over from other donors' samples. V gene TRBV2 combines with J gene TRBJ2-1; 12 positions match TRBD2. The sequencing here drew on cultured CD8+ T cells from PBMCs, taken from culture after CMV antigen stimulation. Here the CDR3 DNA reads TGTGCCAGAGGTCCGCGGGCTAGCGGGGGGGCCATAAACTCCTACAATGAGCAGTTCTTC. Translated, it gives CARGPRASGGAINSYNEQFF.